The rows below give T cell receptor beta chains drawn from one sample of a study of T cells after yellow fever vaccination. From the 5' RACE reads, TCRdb called clonotypes with MiXCR, one entry per CDR3 protein. The sample includes some 670,000 distinct CDR3 sequences, around an eighth of them seen just once. This specimen consisted of PBMCs, obtained on the day of the yellow fever booster vaccination. The receptors were gathered from a man under 40 who received the YFV17D yellow fever vaccine. Each CDR3 is given with its conserved first and last residue. Each record gives: V gene, clone size, J gene, D gene, CDR3 DNA, CDR3 protein. D genes are given only for firm matches. Part of the rows lack a size; the others show once, few, many or a class for expanded clones.

v_gene: TRBV30; abundance: -; j_gene: TRBJ1-5; d_gene: TRBD1; CDR3nt: TGTGCCTGGAGTGGAGGATCAGGGGGGCCCCAGCATTTT; CDR3aa: CAWSGGSGGPQHF
v_gene: TRBV20-1; abundance: -; j_gene: TRBJ2-7; d_gene: -; CDR3nt: TGCAGTGCTAGAGACGAGCGGGTGAGCTCCTACGAGCAGTACTTC; CDR3aa: CSARDERVSSYEQYF
v_gene: TRBV7-9; abundance: -; j_gene: TRBJ2-1; d_gene: -; CDR3nt: TGTGCCAGCAGGGGATTGCCGGGCGAGAGCTCCTACAATGAGCAGTTCTTC; CDR3aa: CASRGLPGESSYNEQFF
v_gene: TRBV29-1; abundance: few; j_gene: TRBJ2-7; d_gene: -; CDR3nt: TGCAGCGTTGAAGATCAGGGGTTCTACGAGCAGTACTTC; CDR3aa: CSVEDQGFYEQYF
v_gene: TRBV10-3; abundance: -; j_gene: TRBJ1-3; d_gene: -; CDR3nt: TGTGCCATCAGTGAAGGGAGAAACACCATATATTTT; CDR3aa: CAISEGRNTIYF
v_gene: TRBV6-5; abundance: few; j_gene: TRBJ1-2; d_gene: -; CDR3nt: TGTGCCAGCAGTTCGGGGACGGGAATAGGGGGCTACACCTTC; CDR3aa: CASSSGTGIGGYTF
v_gene: TRBV20-1; abundance: -; j_gene: TRBJ2-1; d_gene: -; CDR3nt: TGCAGTGCTAGTCCTACCTACTCCTACAATGAGCAGTTCTTC; CDR3aa: CSASPTYSYNEQFF
v_gene: TRBV29-1; abundance: -; j_gene: TRBJ2-7; d_gene: -; CDR3nt: TGCAGCGTTGGACATCTTAGCTACGAGCAGTACTTC; CDR3aa: CSVGHLSYEQYF
v_gene: TRBV20-1; abundance: few; j_gene: TRBJ1-5; d_gene: -; CDR3nt: TGCAGTGCTAGAGTCGCCCGGCAGGATCAGCCCCAGCATTTT; CDR3aa: CSARVARQDQPQHF
v_gene: TRBV2; abundance: few; j_gene: TRBJ2-3; d_gene: TRBD1; CDR3nt: TGTGCCAGAGCAAGACAGGGACAGGCATCTAGCACAGATACGCAGTATTTT; CDR3aa: CARARQGQASSTDTQYF
v_gene: TRBV18; abundance: -; j_gene: TRBJ2-7; d_gene: -; CDR3nt: TGTGCCAGCTCTCTACGTCACGGGGCCTACGAGCAGTACTTC; CDR3aa: CASSLRHGAYEQYF
v_gene: TRBV7-2; abundance: -; j_gene: TRBJ2-2; d_gene: -; CDR3nt: TGTGCCAGAAGCTTATTTACGACTACCGGGGAGCTGTTTTTT; CDR3aa: CARSLFTTTGELFF
v_gene: TRBV6-5; abundance: -; j_gene: TRBJ2-3; d_gene: TRBD2; CDR3nt: TGTGCCAGCAGTTACTCGAAATGGGGGGGTCTTAATCCGACGCAGTATTTT; CDR3aa: CASSYSKWGGLNPTQYF
v_gene: TRBV27; abundance: -; j_gene: TRBJ2-1; d_gene: -; CDR3nt: TGTGCCAGCAGTTTATCGATTGGGGCGGAGAATGAGCAGTTCTTC; CDR3aa: CASSLSIGAENEQFF
v_gene: TRBV5-1; abundance: few; j_gene: TRBJ2-1; d_gene: TRBD2; CDR3nt: TGCGCCAGCAGCCCTCGTTTCCTAGCGGGTGGGAATGAGCAGTTCTTC; CDR3aa: CASSPRFLAGGNEQFF
v_gene: TRBV6-2/TRBV6-3; abundance: few; j_gene: TRBJ2-1; d_gene: -; CDR3nt: TGTGCCAGCAGTCCCCTTACGGACTTCGCTGGGGGGGAGCAGTTCTTC; CDR3aa: CASSPLTDFAGGEQFF
v_gene: TRBV24-1; abundance: few; j_gene: TRBJ2-1; d_gene: TRBD2; CDR3nt: TGTGCCACCAGTGATTCCCGGACTAGCGGAGCTCAGCAGTTCTTC; CDR3aa: CATSDSRTSGAQQFF
v_gene: TRBV20-1; abundance: few; j_gene: TRBJ1-5; d_gene: TRBD1; CDR3nt: TGCAGTGCTAGACAGGGGGCGCGCAATCAGCCCCAGCATTTT; CDR3aa: CSARQGARNQPQHF
v_gene: TRBV5-1; abundance: -; j_gene: TRBJ1-1; d_gene: -; CDR3nt: TGCGCCAGCAGCTTCGGTGGCCCAAAAACTGAAGCTTTCTTT; CDR3aa: CASSFGGPKTEAFF
v_gene: TRBV9; abundance: few; j_gene: TRBJ2-3; d_gene: -; CDR3nt: TGTGCCAGCAGCTTAGAGGGGTGGGATACGCAGTATTTT; CDR3aa: CASSLEGWDTQYF
v_gene: TRBV6-1; abundance: -; j_gene: TRBJ2-7; d_gene: -; CDR3nt: TGTGCCAGCAGTGACGCCGGGACAAGCCTCTACGAGCAGTACTTC; CDR3aa: CASSDAGTSLYEQYF
v_gene: TRBV3-1; abundance: many; j_gene: TRBJ2-5; d_gene: -; CDR3nt: TGTGCCAGCAGCCAAGTCCAAGAGACCCAGTACTTC; CDR3aa: CASSQVQETQYF
v_gene: TRBV7-2; abundance: many; j_gene: TRBJ1-1; d_gene: -; CDR3nt: TGTGCCAGCTCATTGGGGGGGCCGAACACTGAAGCTTTCTTT; CDR3aa: CASSLGGPNTEAFF
v_gene: TRBV28; abundance: -; j_gene: TRBJ2-7; d_gene: -; CDR3nt: TGTGCCACCCAGTCCGCGGGGAGCTCCTACGAGCAGTACTTC; CDR3aa: CATQSAGSSYEQYF
v_gene: TRBV20-1; abundance: few; j_gene: TRBJ2-2; d_gene: -; CDR3nt: TGCAGTGCTACTTCTACAGGGTCTAGGGACACCGGGGAGCTGTTTTTT; CDR3aa: CSATSTGSRDTGELFF
v_gene: TRBV19; abundance: few; j_gene: TRBJ1-5; d_gene: -; CDR3nt: TGTGCCAGTAGTGGGCGGGGGGGTGGCAATCAGCCCCAGCATTTT; CDR3aa: CASSGRGGGNQPQHF
v_gene: TRBV5-1; abundance: -; j_gene: TRBJ2-7; d_gene: TRBD1; CDR3nt: TGCGCCAGCGGAACGACAGGGTCAGGCGAGCAGTACTTC; CDR3aa: CASGTTGSGEQYF
v_gene: TRBV18; abundance: -; j_gene: TRBJ1-2; d_gene: TRBD1; CDR3nt: TGTGCCAGCTCACCACCCGACAGGGTGGCCTATGGCTACACCTTC; CDR3aa: CASSPPDRVAYGYTF
v_gene: TRBV20-1; abundance: -; j_gene: TRBJ2-7; d_gene: -; CDR3nt: TGCAGTGCTAGGGTGTCCTTACCCCCCTACGAGCAGTACTTC; CDR3aa: CSARVSLPPYEQYF
v_gene: TRBV29-1; abundance: few; j_gene: TRBJ1-5; d_gene: -; CDR3nt: TGCAGCGTAGCGGGCCAAGGCAATCAGCCCCAGCATTTT; CDR3aa: CSVAGQGNQPQHF
v_gene: TRBV30; abundance: -; j_gene: TRBJ2-3; d_gene: TRBD2; CDR3nt: TGTGCCTCTTCGGCTAGCGGGAGACGGGGCACAGATACGCAGTATTTT; CDR3aa: CASSASGRRGTDTQYF
v_gene: TRBV6-5; abundance: -; j_gene: TRBJ1-1; d_gene: -; CDR3nt: TGTGCCAGCAGTTCATGGGGCCGGAACACTGAAGCTTTCTTT; CDR3aa: CASSSWGRNTEAFF
v_gene: TRBV20-1; abundance: few; j_gene: TRBJ2-7; d_gene: -; CDR3nt: TGCAGTGCTACCTCTCCTTGGGGGACTGGTCCGAACGAGCAGTACTTC; CDR3aa: CSATSPWGTGPNEQYF
v_gene: TRBV6-1; abundance: -; j_gene: TRBJ2-1; d_gene: TRBD1; CDR3nt: TGTGCCAGCAAGTCCGACAGGGGGACCTCCTACAATGAGCAGTTCTTC; CDR3aa: CASKSDRGTSYNEQFF